The 21 T cell receptor beta chains below come from one sample, sequenced in a study of blood T cells in healthy people across ages. Next came a second PCR, run for 7 to 11 cycles, which used a sample-barcoded 5' primer along with a J-beta primer mix. One entry per CDR3 protein results from TCRdb running MiXCR on the 5' RACE reads. The table shows 550,000 to 750,000 distinct CDR3 sequences, with roughly 21% occurring only once. The specimen was blood. These receptors were collected from a man aged 65-85 years in good health.

The chain carries TRBV20-1 and TRBJ1-4; D gene unclear. The length of the CDR3 is 15 residues. The V end lost 0 bases, the J end lost 6 bases, and 14 bases lay between the germline ends. Germline CDR1 DFQATT, CDR2 SNEGSKA (reference sequence). CDR3 nucleotide sequence: TGCAGTGCTAGAGATCTTTGGGCAGCCTATGAAAAACTGTTTTTT. It translates to CSARDLWAAYEKLFF.

The V call is TRBV10-3, the J call TRBJ1-5; the D gene is possibly TRBD1 (6 bases). Trimming removed 6 bases from V and 1 base from J, with 7 bases in between. The CDR3 runs to 13 residues. Looked up from germline, CDR1 is ENHRY and CDR2 is SYGVKD. CDR3 nucleotide sequence: TGTGCCATCAGGCAGGGGAGCAATCAGCCCCAGCATTTT. This encodes CAIRQGSNQPQHF.

This clonotype was counted between two and nine times. The rearrangement links TRBV5-1 to TRBJ2-5, with D perhaps TRBD1 (5 bases). Per the germline V gene, CDR1 is SGHRS and CDR2 is YFSETQ. This CDR3 is built from 14 residues. Trimming shortened V by 6 bases and J by 0 bases, and 12 bases separated the two germline ends. The CDR3 sequence is CASTQGGHQETQYF. The CDR3 DNA is TGCGCCAGCACTCAGGGCGGTCACCAAGAGACCCAGTACTTC. Full variable domain (rest looked up from reference TRBV5-1 and TRBJ2-5): KAGVTQTPRYLIKTRGQQVTLSCSPISGHRSVSWYQQTPGQGLQFLFEYFSETQRNKGNFPGRFSGRQFSNSRSEMNVSTLELGDSALYLCASTQGGHQETQYFGPGTRLLVL.

This clonotype appeared a few times. V gene TRBV28 combines with J gene TRBJ2-7, with a weak D call TRBD1 (6 bases). Germline CDR1 and CDR2: MDHEN and SYDVKM. The CDR3 covers 13 residues. Trimming removed 4 bases from V and 4 bases from J, with 11 bases in between. Here the CDR3 reads CASSWYGQYEQYF. CDR3 DNA sequence: TGTGCCAGCAGTTGGTACGGACAGTACGAGCAGTACTTC.

This clonotype has ten or more counts. The chain has TRBV27 and TRBJ2-1; D is possibly TRBD2 (6 bases). The CDR3 sequence is 14 residues long. With 5 bases removed from V and 4 bases from J, the gap between germline ends came to 12 bases. Germline CDR1 is MNHEY and CDR2 is SMNVEV (reference sequence). DNA of the CDR3: TGTGCCAGCAGTGCGGGACTCCTGTACAATGAGCAGTTCTTC. Its translation: CASSAGLLYNEQFF.

This clonotype was recorded a few times. The rearrangement joins TRBV10-3 to TRBJ2-7, with no clear D. There are 13 residues in the CDR3. V was pared by 4 bases and J by 2 bases, with 9 bases between. Germline V gene lookup returns CDR1 ENHRY and CDR2 SYGVKD. This CDR3 reads CAISGPPAYEQYF. The DNA of the CDR3 is TGTGCCATCAGTGGCCCCCCGGCCTACGAGCAGTACTTC.

This clonotype was counted at least ten times. The rearrangement joins TRBV7-9 to TRBJ2-1, with D possibly matching TRBD2 (6 bases). The CDR3 has 15 residues. Trimming removed 5 bases from V and 0 bases from J, with 11 bases in between. CDR1 is SEHNR, CDR2 FQNEAQ, per germline (reference sequence). As DNA, the CDR3 is TGTGCCAGCAGCCGTAGCGGCAGCTCCTACAATGAGCAGTTCTTC. It encodes CASSRSGSSYNEQFF.

This clonotype occurred a few times. The V gene is TRBV4-1, the J gene TRBJ2-1; 8 bases line up with TRBD2. V was clipped by 8 bases and J by 4 bases; unmatched bases: 10. CDR1 MGHRA and CDR2 YSYEKL come from the germline V gene. The CDR3 covers 15 residues. The DNA of the CDR3 is TGCGCCAGCCGGGAAGGGACTAGTGGATACAATGAGCAGTTCTTC. This encodes CASREGTSGYNEQFF.

There are many counts of this clonotype. The chain has TRBV20-1 and TRBJ2-5; D might be TRBD2 (6 bases). The germline V gene has CDR1 DFQATT and CDR2 SNEGSKA (reference sequence). This CDR3 contains 13 residues. V dropped 6 bases and J dropped 1 base, with 12 bases sitting between them. The CDR3 DNA reads as TGCAGTGCGAGAAGGGAGGTCCAAGAGACCCAGTACTTC. The encoded protein is CSARREVQETQYF.

This clonotype was recorded many times. V usage is TRBV4-1 and J usage is TRBJ2-5; 11 positions agree with TRBD2. Germline values: CDR1 MGHRA, CDR2 YSYEKL. V lost 5 bases, J lost 4 bases, and 3 bases stayed unmatched. This CDR3 has 14 residues. For the CDR3, the DNA is TGCGCCAGCAGCGGCGGACTAGCGGGAGAGACCCAGTACTTC. Its protein is CASSGGLAGETQYF.

This chain links TRBV6-2 or TRBV6-3 with TRBJ2-7, with a weak D call TRBD2 (5 bases). Trimming left V 0 bases short and J 1 base short, with 22 bases between. This CDR3 is 19 amino acids long. CDR1 and CDR2 from the germline V gene are MNHEY and SVGEGT. The CDR3 coding sequence is TGTGCCAGCAGTTACTCGAACCGGCCAGGTGGGAGTCTTTCCTACGAGCAGTACTTC. Translating gives CASSYSNRPGGSLSYEQYF.

This CDR3 is CASSQGTSTYEQYF. CDR3 sequence (DNA): TGCGCCAGCAGCCAAGGGACTAGCACCTACGAGCAGTACTTC. The chain is built from TRBV4-1 and TRBJ2-5; 8 bases line up with TRBD2. The J call may be incorrect, as the DNA end agrees better with TRBJ2-7. CDR1 MGHRA and CDR2 YSYEKL come from the germline V gene. This CDR3 has 14 amino acids.

This sequence joins TRBV6-9 and TRBJ1-6; the match to TRBD1 covers 11 bases. Germline CDR1 is MNHGY and CDR2 is SVAAGI. J was trimmed by 0 bases and V by 7 bases; bases with no gene match: 8. This CDR3 contains 18 residues. CDR3 coding DNA: TGTGCCAGCACCCTGGGACAGGGGGGAAGCTCCTATAATTCACCCCTCCACTTT. This codes for CASTLGQGGSSYNSPLHF.

The chain carries TRBV4-2 and TRBJ2-5, with TRBD2 matching 10 bases. The tail of the sequence fits TRBJ2-1 better, so the J call may be wrong. This CDR3 region has 16 residues. From germline, CDR1 is LGHNA and CDR2 YNFKEQ. The CDR3 region has the DNA TGTGCCAGCAGCCAAGGGGGTAGCGGGAGGTTCAATGAGCAGTTCTTC. It yields the protein CASSQGGSGRFNEQFF.

This clonotype appeared many times. The rearrangement links TRBV7-2 to TRBJ2-5; 8 bases are shared with TRBD2. CDR3 length: 16 amino acids. Trimming removed 5 bases from V and 2 bases from J; junction bases left unmatched: 10. Germline assignment: CDR1 SGHTA and CDR2 FQGNSA. CDR3 amino acids: CASSPNAAGVQETQYF. The DNA for the CDR3 is TGTGCCAGCAGCCCAAATGCAGCGGGAGTTCAAGAGACCCAGTACTTC. Complete variable domain (other parts from reference TRBV7-2 and TRBJ2-5): GAGVSQSPSNKVTEKGKDVELRCDPISGHTALYWYRQSLGQGLEFLIYFQGNSAPDKSGLPSDRFSAERTGGSVSTLTIQRTQQEDSAVYLCASSPNAAGVQETQYFGPGTRLLVL.

The CDR3 reads CASSYEEDTEAFF. CDR3 DNA: TGTGCCAGCAGTTACGAGGAGGACACTGAAGCTTTCTTT. This sequence joins TRBV6-6 and TRBJ1-1; D uncertain. Between the trimmed V and J ends, which lost 2 bases and 3 bases, there was a span of 7 bases. Germline-derived CDR1 and CDR2 are MNHNY and SVGAGI (reference sequence). The CDR3 is 13 residues long.

In its sample, this clonotype was seen a few times. The chain uses TRBV19 and TRBJ2-1, with TRBD2 matching 10 bases. There are 17 residues in the CDR3. CDR1 and CDR2 from the germline V gene are LNHDA and SQIVND (reference sequence). J lost 1 base, V lost 5 bases, and 8 bases had no gene match. The CDR3 sequence is CASSPSGREFSYNEQFF. DNA of the CDR3: TGTGCCAGTAGTCCTAGCGGGAGAGAGTTTTCCTACAATGAGCAGTTCTTC. Together with reference TRBV19 and TRBJ2-1, the CDR3 gives the full variable domain: DGGITQSPKYLFRKEGQNVTLSCEQNLNHDAMYWYRQDPGQGLRLIYYSQIVNDFQKGDIAEGYSVSREKKESFPLTVTSAQKNPTAFYLCASSPSGREFSYNEQFFGPGTRLTVL.

V gene TRBV4-1 combines with J gene TRBJ2-2, with a weak D call TRBD1 (6 bases). With 4 bases removed from V and 5 bases from J, the gap between germline ends came to 14 bases. The CDR3 covers 15 residues. The germline CDR1 and CDR2 sequences are MGHRA and YSYEKL. In DNA, the CDR3 is TGCGCCAGCAGCCCTCTAACAGGGTGGACCGGGGAGCTGTTTTTT. It specifies CASSPLTGWTGELFF.

This clonotype was seen at least ten times. The chain is built from TRBV2 and TRBJ2-1; 7 nucleotides line up with TRBD2. The CDR3 is 15 residues long. Germline CDR1 and CDR2: SNHLY and FYNNEI. Trimming at V came to 6 bases and at J to 2 bases, leaving 7 bases not matched to a gene. CDR3 sequence reads: CASSAGLVAYNEQFF. The CDR3 bases are TGTGCCAGCAGCGCAGGACTAGTCGCCTACAATGAGCAGTTCTTC.

CDR3 residues: CSGGVGLAGGETQYF. The DNA for the CDR3 is TGCAGTGGCGGCGTCGGACTAGCGGGAGGAGAGACCCAGTACTTC. The V call is TRBV20-1, the J call TRBJ2-5; 14 bases are a match to TRBD2. Germline V gives CDR1 DFQATT, CDR2 SNEGSKA (reference sequence). The CDR3 length is 15 residues. With 7 bases clipped from V and 4 bases from J, the junction kept 8 bases outside the gene matches.

This clonotype was counted between two and nine times. This chain's CDR3 is CSVGQRERQETQYF. In nucleotides, the CDR3 is TGCAGCGTTGGCCAGCGGGAAAGGCAAGAGACCCAGTACTTC. The chain is built from TRBV29-1 and TRBJ2-5; 7 bases are a match to TRBD2. CDR1 is SQVTM, CDR2 ANQGSEA, per germline. This CDR3 contains 14 residues. The J segment lost 2 bases and the V segment lost 4 bases, leaving 7 bases of the junction unmatched.